A selection of T cell receptor beta chains follows, all from one sample in a study of blood T cell repertoires in COVID-19. Only in-frame clones appear in the TCRdb table, and some are missing; sequencing was by immunoSEQ multiplex PCR. The data contain 72,000 or so clones, under 90% of them singletons. The sample was peripheral blood. The source of these receptors is a man in his fifties or sixties with acute or convalescent COVID-19. CDR3s leave out the opening cysteine and the closing phenylalanine or tryptophan. Each record gives: V gene, clone size, CDR3 protein. Expanded clones get a size class; other rows say once, few or many, or leave the size out.

>TRBV9|.
ASSVVGTGGTISGANVLT
>TRBV9|.
ASSPLASGSYEQY
>TRBV5-1|.
ASSLLGSEVEKLF
>TRBV19|.
ASTLDRSGNTIY
>TRBV5-1|.
ASSFNRGRDTQY
>TRBV5-1|few
ASSLMGEGEAF
>TRBV4-1|.
ASSQGTAGQETQY
>TRBV6-6|.
ASSYGGKETQY
>TRBV12-5|.
ASGLTGMTQDTGELF
>TRBV2|.
ASSDRGGNEQF
>TRBV2|few
ASSETGQGAYGANVLT
>TRBV5-1|once
ASSSTGPLYNEQF
>TRBV6-5|.
ASRVDALTDTQY
>TRBV6-1|.
ASSEARGLAGVLNTQY
>TRBV2|.
ASSKIAMNTEAF
>TRBV5-1|few
ASSLVAGNSYTEAF
>TRBV24-1|.
ATTTTLDREYQPQH